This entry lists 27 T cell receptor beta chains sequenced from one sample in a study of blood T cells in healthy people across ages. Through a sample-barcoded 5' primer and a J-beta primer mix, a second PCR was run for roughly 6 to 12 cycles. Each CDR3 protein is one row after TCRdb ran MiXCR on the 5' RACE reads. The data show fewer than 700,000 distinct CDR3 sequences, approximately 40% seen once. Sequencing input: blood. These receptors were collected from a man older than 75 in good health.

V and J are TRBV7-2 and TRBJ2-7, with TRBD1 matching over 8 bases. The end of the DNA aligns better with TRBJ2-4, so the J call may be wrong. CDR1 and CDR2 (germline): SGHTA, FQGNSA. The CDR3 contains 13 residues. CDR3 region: CASTMTGENIQYF. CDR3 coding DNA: TGTGCCAGCACCATGACAGGGGAAAACATTCAGTACTTC.

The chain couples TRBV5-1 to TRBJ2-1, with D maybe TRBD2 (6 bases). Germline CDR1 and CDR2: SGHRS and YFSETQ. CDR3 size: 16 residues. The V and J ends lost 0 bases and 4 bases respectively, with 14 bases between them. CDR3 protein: CASSLAWASEYNEQFF. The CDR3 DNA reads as TGCGCCAGCAGCTTGGCCTGGGCTAGCGAATACAATGAGCAGTTCTTC.

The CDR3 is CASSPQGSGRRNEQFF. As DNA, the CDR3 is TGCGCCAGCAGCCCCCAGGGCAGCGGGAGACGCAATGAGCAGTTCTTC. This sequence joins TRBV4-1 and TRBJ2-1; 8 bases line up with TRBD2. After removal of 4 bases from V and 6 bases from J, the junction contained 11 bases not matched to a gene. This CDR3 comprises 16 residues. Germline V gives CDR1 MGHRA, CDR2 YSYEKL.

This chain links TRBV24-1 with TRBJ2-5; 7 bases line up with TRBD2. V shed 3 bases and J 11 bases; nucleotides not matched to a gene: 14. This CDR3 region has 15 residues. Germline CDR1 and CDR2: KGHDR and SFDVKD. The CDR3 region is CATSDPRRGGNEQYF. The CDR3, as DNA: TGTGCCACCAGTGATCCAAGGAGGGGAGGGAATGAGCAGTACTTC.

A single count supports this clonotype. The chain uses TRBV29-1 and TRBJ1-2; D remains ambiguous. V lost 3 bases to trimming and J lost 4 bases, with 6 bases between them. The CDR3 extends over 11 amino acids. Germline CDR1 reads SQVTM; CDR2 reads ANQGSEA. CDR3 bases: TGCAGCGTTGAGAATGGCTATGGCTACACCTTC. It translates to CSVENGYGYTF.

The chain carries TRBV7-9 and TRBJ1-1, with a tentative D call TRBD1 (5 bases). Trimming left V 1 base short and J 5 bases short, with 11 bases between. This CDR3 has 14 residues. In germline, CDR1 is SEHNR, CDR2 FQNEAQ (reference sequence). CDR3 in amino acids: CASSLVGGVTEAFF. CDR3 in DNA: TGTGCCAGCAGCTTAGTAGGAGGGGTTACTGAAGCTTTCTTT.

In DNA, the CDR3 is TGCAGTGCTACGCAGGGGGCGATCAACGAGCAGTACTTC. Its translation: CSATQGAINEQYF. The chain links TRBV20-1 to TRBJ2-7, with 8 positions matching TRBD1. Germline CDR1 and CDR2: DFQATT and SNEGSKA (reference sequence). The V gene end was trimmed by 4 bases and the J gene end by 5 bases; junction bases not matched to a gene: 7. The CDR3 is 13 amino acids.

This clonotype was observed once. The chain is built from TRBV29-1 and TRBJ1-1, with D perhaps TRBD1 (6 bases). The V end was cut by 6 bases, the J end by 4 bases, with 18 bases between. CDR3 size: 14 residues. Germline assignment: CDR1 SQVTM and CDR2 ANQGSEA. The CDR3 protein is CSVSSTGRGTEAFF. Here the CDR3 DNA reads TGCAGCGTCTCCTCGACAGGTCGGGGCACTGAAGCTTTCTTT.

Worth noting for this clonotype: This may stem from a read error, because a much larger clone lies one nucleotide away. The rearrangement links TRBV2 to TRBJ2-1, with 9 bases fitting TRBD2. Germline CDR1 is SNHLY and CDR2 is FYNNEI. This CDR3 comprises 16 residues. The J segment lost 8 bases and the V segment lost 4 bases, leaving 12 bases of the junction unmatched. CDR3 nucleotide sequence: TGTGCCAGCAGTGTCTTGAGGAGTAGCGGGAGACATGAGCAGTTCTTC. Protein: CASSVLRSSGRHEQFF. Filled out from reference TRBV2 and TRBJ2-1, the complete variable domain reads EPEVTQTPSHQVTQMGQEVILRCVPISNHLYFYWYRQILGQKVEFLVSFYNNEISEKSEIFDDQFSVERPDGSNFTLKIRSTKLEDSAMYFCASSVLRSSGRHEQFFGPGTRLTVL.

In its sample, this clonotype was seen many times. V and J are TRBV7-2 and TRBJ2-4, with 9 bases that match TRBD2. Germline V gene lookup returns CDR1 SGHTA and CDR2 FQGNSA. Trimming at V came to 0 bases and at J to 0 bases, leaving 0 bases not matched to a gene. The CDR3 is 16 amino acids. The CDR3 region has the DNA TGTGCCAGCAGCTTAGCACTAGCGGGAGCCAAAAACATTCAGTACTTC. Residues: CASSLALAGAKNIQYF.

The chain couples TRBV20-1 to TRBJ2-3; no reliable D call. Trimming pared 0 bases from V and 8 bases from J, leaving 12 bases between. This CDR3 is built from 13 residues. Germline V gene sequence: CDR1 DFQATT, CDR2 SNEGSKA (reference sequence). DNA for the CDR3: TGCAGTGCTAGAGATCCTGGCTCTGGTACGCAGTATTTT. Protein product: CSARDPGSGTQYF.

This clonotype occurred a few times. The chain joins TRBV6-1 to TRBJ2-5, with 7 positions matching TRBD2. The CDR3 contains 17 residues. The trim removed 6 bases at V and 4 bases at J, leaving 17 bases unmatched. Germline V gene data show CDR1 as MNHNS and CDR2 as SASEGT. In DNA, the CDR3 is TGTGCCAGCAGCCCCCGGGTGGCTAGCGGTATAGGAGAGACCCAGTACTTC. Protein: CASSPRVASGIGETQYF.

This CDR3 is CASSKPGGGDEKLFF. The CDR3 coding sequence is TGTGCCAGCAGCAAACCCGGTGGGGGGGACGAAAAACTGTTTTTT. The V gene is TRBV21-1, the J gene TRBJ1-4; the D call of TRBD1 is as the table states it, not checked on the DNA. TRBV21-1 is recorded as a pseudogene. The CDR3 length is 15 residues.

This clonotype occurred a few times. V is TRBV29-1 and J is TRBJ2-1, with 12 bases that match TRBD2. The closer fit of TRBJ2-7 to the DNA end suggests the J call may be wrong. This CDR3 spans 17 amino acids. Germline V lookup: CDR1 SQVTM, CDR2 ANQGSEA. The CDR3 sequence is CSVDLAGGFFSYNEQYF. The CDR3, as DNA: TGCAGCGTTGATCTAGCGGGAGGGTTCTTCTCCTACAATGAGCAGTACTTC.

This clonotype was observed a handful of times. The CDR3 coding sequence is TGTGCCAGCAGCTCGCGACAGGGGGATCAGCCCCAGCATTTT. It encodes CASSSRQGDQPQHF. V is TRBV7-2 and J is TRBJ1-5; TRBD1 aligns across 9 bases. CDR1 SGHTA and CDR2 FQGNSA come from the germline V gene. This CDR3 region has 14 residues. Trimming cost V 4 bases and J 5 bases; bases outside gene matches: 3. Combining the CDR3 with reference TRBV7-2 and TRBJ1-5 gives the whole variable domain GAGVSQSPSNKVTEKGKDVELRCDPISGHTALYWYRQSLGQGLEFLIYFQGNSAPDKSGLPSDRFSAERTGGSVSTLTIQRTQQEDSAVYLCASSSRQGDQPQHFGDGTRLSIL.

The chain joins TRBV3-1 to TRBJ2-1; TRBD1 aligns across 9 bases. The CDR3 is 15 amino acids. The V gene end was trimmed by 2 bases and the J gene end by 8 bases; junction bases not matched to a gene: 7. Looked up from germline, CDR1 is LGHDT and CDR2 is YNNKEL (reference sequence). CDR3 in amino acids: CASSQRDREGHEQFF. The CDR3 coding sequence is TGTGCCAGCAGCCAACGGGACAGGGAGGGCCATGAGCAGTTCTTC.

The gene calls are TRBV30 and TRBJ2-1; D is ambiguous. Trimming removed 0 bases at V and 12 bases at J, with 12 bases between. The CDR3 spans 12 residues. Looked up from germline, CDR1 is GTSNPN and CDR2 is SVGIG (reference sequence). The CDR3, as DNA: TGTGCCTGGAGTGTACGAGGCCTCTGGCAGTTCTTC. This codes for CAWSVRGLWQFF.

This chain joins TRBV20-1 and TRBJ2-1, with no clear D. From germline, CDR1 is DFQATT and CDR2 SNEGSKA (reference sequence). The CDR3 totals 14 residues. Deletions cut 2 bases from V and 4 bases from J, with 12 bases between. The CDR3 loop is CSARLLDKYNEQFF. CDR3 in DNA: TGCAGTGCTAGACTCCTAGACAAGTACAATGAGCAGTTCTTC.

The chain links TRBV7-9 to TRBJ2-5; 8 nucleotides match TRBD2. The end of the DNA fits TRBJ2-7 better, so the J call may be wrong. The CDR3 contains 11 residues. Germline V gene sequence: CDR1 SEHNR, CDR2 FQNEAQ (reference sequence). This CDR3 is CASSAGGEQYF. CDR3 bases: TGTGCCAGCAGCGCGGGGGGCGAGCAGTACTTC.

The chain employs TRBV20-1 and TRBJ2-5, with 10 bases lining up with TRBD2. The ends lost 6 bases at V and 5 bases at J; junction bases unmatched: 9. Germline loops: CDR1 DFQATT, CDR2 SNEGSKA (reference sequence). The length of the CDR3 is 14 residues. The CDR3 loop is CSAPPGAGGETQYF. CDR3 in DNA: TGCAGTGCACCCCCGGGAGCGGGAGGGGAGACCCAGTACTTC.

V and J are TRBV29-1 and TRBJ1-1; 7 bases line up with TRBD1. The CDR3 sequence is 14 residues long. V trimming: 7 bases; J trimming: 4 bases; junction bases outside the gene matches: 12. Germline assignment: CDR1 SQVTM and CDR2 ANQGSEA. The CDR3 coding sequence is TGCAGCGCGGGGGGGGACAGAAGAGTCACTGAAGCTTTCTTT. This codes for CSAGGDRRVTEAFF.

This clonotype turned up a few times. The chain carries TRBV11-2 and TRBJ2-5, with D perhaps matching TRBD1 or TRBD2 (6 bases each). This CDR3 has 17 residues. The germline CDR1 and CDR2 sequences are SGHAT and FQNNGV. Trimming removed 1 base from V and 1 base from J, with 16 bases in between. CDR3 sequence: CASSLAVGGRAQETQYF. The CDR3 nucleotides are TGTGCCAGCAGCTTAGCGGTCGGGGGCAGGGCCCAAGAGACCCAGTACTTC. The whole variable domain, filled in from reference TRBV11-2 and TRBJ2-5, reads EAGVAQSPRYKIIEKRQSVAFWCNPISGHATLYWYQQILGQGPKLLIQFQNNGVVDDSQLPKDRFSAERLKGVDSTLKIQPAKLEDSAVYLCASSLAVGGRAQETQYFGPGTRLLVL.

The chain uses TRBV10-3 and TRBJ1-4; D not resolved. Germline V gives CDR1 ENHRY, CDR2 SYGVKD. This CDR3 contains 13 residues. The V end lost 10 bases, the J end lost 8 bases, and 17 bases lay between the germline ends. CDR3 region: CASQTGEGEKLFF. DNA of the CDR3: TGTGCCAGCCAAACCGGGGAAGGCGAAAAACTGTTTTTT.

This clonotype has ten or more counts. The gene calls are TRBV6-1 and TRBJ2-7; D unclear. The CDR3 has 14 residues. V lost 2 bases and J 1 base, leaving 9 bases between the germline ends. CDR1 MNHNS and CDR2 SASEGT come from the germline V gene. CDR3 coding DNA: TGTGCCAGCAGTGAACCGCATCCTTCCTACGAGCAGTACTTC. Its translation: CASSEPHPSYEQYF.

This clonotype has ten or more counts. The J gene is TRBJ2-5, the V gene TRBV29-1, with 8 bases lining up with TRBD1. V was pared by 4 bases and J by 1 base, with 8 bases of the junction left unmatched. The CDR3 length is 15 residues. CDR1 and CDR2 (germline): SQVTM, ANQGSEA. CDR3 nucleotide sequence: TGCAGCGTTGCGCCCGCAGGGGGCTTCCAAGAGACCCAGTACTTC. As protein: CSVAPAGGFQETQYF.

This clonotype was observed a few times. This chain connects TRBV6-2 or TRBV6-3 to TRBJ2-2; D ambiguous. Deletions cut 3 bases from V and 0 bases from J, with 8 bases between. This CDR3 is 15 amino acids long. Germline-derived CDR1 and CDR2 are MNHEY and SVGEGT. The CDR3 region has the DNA TGTGCCAGCAGTTATGTAAGGGCGAACACCGGGGAGCTGTTTTTT. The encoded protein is CASSYVRANTGELFF.

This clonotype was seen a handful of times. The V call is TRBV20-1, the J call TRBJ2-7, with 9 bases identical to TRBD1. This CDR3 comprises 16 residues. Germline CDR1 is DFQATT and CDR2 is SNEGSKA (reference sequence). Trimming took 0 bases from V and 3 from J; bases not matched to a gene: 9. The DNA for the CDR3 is TGCAGTGCTAGAGATCTCAGGACAGGGGCCATCTACGAGCAGTACTTC. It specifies CSARDLRTGAIYEQYF.